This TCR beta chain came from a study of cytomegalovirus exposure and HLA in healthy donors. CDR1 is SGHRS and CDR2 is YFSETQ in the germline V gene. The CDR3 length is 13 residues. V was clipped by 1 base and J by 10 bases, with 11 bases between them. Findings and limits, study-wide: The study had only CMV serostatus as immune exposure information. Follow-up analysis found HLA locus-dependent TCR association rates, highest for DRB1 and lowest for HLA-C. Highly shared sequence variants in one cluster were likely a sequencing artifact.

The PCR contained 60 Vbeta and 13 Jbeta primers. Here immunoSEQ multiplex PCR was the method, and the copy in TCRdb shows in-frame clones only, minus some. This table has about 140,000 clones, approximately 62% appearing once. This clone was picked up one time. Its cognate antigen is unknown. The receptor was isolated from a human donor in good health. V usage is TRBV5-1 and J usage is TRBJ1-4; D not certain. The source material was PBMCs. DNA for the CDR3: TGCGCCAGCAGCTTGCGGGCAGAGGGAAAACTGTTTTTT. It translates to CASSLRAEGKLFF.